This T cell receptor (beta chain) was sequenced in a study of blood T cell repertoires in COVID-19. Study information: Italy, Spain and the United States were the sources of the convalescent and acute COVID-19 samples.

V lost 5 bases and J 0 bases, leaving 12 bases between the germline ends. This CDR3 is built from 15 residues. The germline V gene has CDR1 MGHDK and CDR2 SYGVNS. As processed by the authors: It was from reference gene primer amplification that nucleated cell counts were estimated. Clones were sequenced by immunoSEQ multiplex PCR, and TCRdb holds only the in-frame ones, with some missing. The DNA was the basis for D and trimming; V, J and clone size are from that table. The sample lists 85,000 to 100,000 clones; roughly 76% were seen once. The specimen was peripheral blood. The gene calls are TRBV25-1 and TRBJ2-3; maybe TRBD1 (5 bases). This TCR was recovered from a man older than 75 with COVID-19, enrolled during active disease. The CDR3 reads CASSTRQTSTDTQYF. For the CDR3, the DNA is TGTGCCAGCAGTACCCGACAGACTAGCACAGATACGCAGTATTTT.